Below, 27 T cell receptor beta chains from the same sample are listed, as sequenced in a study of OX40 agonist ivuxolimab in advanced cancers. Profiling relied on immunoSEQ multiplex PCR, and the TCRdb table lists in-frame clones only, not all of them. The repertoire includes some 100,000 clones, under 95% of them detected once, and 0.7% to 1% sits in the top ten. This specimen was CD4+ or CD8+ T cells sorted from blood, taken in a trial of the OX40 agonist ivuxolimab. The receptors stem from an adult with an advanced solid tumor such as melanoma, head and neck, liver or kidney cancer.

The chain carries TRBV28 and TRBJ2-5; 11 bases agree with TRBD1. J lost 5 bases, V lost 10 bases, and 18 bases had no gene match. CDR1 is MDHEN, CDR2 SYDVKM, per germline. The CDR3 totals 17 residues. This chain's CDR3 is CAINSKVRDRGRETQYF. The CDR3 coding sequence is TGTGCCATCAATAGCAAAGTTAGGGACAGGGGGAGGGAGACCCAGTACTTC. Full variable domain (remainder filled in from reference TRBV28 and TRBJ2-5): DVKVTQSSRYLVKRTGEKVFLECVQDMDHENMFWYRQDPGLGLRLIYFSYDVKMKEKGDIPEGYSVSREKKERFSLILESASTNQTSMYLCAINSKVRDRGRETQYFGPGTRLLVL.

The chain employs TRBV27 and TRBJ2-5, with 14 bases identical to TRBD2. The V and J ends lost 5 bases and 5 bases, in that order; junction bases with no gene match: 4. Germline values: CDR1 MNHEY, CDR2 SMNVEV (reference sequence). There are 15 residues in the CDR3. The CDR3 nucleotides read TGTGCCAGCAGTCCAGGGACTAGCGGGAGTGAGACCCAGTACTTC. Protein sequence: CASSPGTSGSETQYF.

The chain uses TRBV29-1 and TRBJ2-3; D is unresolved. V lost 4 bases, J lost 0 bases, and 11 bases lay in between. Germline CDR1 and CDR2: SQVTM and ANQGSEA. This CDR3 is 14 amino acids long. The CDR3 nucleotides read TGCAGCGTTGCCCCACAGACTAGCACAGATACGCAGTATTTT. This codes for CSVAPQTSTDTQYF.

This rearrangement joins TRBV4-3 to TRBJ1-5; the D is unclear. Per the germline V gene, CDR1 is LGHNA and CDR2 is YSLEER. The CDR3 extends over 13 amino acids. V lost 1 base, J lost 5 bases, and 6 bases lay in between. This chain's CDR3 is CASSQVADQPQHF. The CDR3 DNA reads TGCGCCAGCAGCCAAGTAGCGGATCAGCCCCAGCATTTT.

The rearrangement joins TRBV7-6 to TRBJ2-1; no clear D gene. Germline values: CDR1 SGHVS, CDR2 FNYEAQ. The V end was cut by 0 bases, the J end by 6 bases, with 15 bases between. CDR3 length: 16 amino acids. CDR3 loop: CASSLAGSIGFNEQFF. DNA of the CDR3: TGTGCCAGCAGCTTAGCTGGTTCAATAGGGTTCAATGAGCAGTTCTTC. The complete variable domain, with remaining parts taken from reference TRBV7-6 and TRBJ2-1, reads GAGVSQSPRYKVTKRGQDVALRCDPISGHVSLYWYRQALGQGPEFLTYFNYEAQQDKSGLPNDRFSAERPEGSISTLTIQRTEQRDSAMYRCASSLAGSIGFNEQFFGPGTRLTVL.

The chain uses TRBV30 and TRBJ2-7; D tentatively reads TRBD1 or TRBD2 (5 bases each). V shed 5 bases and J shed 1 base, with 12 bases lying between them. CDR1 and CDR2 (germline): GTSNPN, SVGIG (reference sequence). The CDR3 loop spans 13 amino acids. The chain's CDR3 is CAWGTRVSYEQYF. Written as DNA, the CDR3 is TGTGCCTGGGGGACCAGGGTATCCTACGAGCAGTACTTC.

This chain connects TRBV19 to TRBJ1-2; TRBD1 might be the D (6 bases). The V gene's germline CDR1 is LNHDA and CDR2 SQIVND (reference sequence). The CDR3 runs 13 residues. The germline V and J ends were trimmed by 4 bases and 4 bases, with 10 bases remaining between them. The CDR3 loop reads CASSRTGTYGYTF. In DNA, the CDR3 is TGTGCCAGTAGTAGAACAGGGACCTATGGCTACACCTTC.

CDR3 coding DNA: TGTGCCAGCAGTTTACGACAGGCGAGCAGCAATCAGCCCCAGCATTTT. Its translation is CASSLRQASSNQPQHF. The chain is built from TRBV27 and TRBJ1-5; perhaps TRBD1 as D (6 bases). CDR1 MNHEY and CDR2 SMNVEV come from the germline V gene (reference sequence). V was cut by 2 bases and J by 1 base, with 12 bases left in between. The CDR3 has 16 residues.

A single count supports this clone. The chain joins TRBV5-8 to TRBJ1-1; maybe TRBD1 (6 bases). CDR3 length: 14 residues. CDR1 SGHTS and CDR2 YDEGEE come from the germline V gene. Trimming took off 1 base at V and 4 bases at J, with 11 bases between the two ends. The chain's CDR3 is CASSLRRGITEAFF. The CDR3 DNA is TGTGCCAGCAGCTTGCGCAGGGGTATCACTGAAGCTTTCTTT.

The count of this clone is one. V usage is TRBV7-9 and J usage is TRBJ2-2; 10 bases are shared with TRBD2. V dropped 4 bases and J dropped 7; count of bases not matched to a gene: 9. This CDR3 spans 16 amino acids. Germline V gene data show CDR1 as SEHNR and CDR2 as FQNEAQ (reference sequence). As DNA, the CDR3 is TGTGCCAGCAGCTCACCGAGGGGACTAGCGATCGGGGAGCTGTTTTTT. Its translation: CASSSPRGLAIGELFF.

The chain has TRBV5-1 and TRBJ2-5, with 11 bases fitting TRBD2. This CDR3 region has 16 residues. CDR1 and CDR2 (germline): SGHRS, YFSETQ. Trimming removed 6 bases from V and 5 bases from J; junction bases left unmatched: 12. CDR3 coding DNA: TGCGCCAGCACCCTCTCGAAACTAGCGGGAGCGGAGACCCAGTACTTC. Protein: CASTLSKLAGAETQYF.

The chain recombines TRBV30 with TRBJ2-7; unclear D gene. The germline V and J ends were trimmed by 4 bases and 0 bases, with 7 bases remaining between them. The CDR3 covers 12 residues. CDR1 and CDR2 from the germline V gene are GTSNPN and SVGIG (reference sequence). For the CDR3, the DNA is TGTGCCTGGAAACCGGGCTCCTACGAGCAGTACTTC. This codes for CAWKPGSYEQYF.

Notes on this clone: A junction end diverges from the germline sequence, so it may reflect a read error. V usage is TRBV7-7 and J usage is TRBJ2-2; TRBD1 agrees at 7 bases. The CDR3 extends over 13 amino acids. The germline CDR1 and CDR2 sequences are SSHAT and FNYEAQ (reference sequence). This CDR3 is CASSLDRAGELFF. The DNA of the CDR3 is TGTGCTAGCAGCTTAGACAGGGCCGGGGAGCTGTTTTTT.

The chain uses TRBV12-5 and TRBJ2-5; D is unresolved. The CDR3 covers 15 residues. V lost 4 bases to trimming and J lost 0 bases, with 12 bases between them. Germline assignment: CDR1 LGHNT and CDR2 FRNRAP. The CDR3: CASGSDYWDQETQYF. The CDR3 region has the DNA TGTGCTAGTGGTTCGGATTACTGGGACCAAGAGACCCAGTACTTC.

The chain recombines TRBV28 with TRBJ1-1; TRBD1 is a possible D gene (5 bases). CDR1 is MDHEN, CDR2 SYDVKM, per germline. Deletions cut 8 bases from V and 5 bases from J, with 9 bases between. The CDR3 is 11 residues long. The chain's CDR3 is CASQGWTEAFF. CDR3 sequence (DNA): TGTGCCAGCCAGGGCTGGACTGAAGCTTTCTTT. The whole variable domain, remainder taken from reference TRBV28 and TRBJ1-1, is DVKVTQSSRYLVKRTGEKVFLECVQDMDHENMFWYRQDPGLGLRLIYFSYDVKMKEKGDIPEGYSVSREKKERFSLILESASTNQTSMYLCASQGWTEAFFGQGTRLTVV.

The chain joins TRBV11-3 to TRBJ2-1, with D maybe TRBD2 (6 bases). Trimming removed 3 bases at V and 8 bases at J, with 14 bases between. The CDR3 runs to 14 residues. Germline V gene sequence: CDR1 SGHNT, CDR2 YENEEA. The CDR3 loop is CASSLGGRYDEQFF. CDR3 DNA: TGTGCCAGCAGCTTGGGAGGCCGGTACGATGAGCAGTTCTTC.

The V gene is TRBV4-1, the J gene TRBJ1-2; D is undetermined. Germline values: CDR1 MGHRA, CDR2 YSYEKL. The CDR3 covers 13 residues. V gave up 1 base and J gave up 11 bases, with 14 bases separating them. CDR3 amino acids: CASSQVGDRRYTF. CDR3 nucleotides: TGCGCCAGCAGCCAAGTAGGTGACCGGAGGTACACCTTC.

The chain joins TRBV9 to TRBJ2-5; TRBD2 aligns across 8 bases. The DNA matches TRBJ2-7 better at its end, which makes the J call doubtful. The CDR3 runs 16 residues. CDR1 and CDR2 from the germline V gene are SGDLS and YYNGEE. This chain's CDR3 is CASSPGGVAGLYEQYF. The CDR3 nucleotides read TGTGCCAGCAGCCCTGGCGGGGTAGCGGGGCTATACGAGCAGTACTTC.

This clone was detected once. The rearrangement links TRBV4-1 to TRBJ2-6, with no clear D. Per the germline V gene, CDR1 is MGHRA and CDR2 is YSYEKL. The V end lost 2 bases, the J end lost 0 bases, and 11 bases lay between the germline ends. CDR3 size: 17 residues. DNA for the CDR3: TGCGCCAGCAGCCAACCATATAGGTTCTCTGGGGCCAACGTCCTGACTTTC. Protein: CASSQPYRFSGANVLTF.

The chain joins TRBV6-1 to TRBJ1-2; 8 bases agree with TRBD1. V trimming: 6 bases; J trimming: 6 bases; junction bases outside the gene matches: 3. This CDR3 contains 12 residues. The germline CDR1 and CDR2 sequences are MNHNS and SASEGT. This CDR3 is CASSQGANGYTF. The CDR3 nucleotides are TGTGCCAGCAGCCAGGGGGCTAATGGCTACACCTTC.

The CDR3 region has the DNA TGTGCCATCAGTGAGATGGGACAGGGCCTCCAAAGCTCCTACGAGCAGTACTTC. This encodes CAISEMGQGLQSSYEQYF. The chain has TRBV10-3 and TRBJ2-7, with 9 bases matching TRBD1. CDR1 is ENHRY and CDR2 is SYGVKD in the germline V gene. The CDR3 consists of 18 residues. V lost 2 bases, J lost 0 bases, and 11 bases stayed unmatched.

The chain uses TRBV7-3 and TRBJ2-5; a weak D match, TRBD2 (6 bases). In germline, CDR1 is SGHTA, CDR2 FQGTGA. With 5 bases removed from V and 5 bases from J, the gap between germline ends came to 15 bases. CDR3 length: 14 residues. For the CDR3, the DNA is TGTGCCAGCAGCCTCGGCCGGGGGTGGGAGACCCAGTACTTC. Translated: CASSLGRGWETQYF.

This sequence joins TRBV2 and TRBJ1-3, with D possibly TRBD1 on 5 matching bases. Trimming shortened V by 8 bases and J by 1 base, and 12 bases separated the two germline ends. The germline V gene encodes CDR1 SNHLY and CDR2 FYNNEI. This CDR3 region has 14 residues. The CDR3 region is CASRNQGSGNTIYF. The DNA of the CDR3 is TGTGCCAGCCGGAACCAGGGTTCTGGAAACACCATATATTTT.

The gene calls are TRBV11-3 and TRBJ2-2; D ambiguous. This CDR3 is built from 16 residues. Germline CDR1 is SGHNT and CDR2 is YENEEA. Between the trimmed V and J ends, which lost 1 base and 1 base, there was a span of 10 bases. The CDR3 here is CASSLGGLRNTGELFF. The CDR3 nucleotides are TGTGCCAGCAGCTTAGGTGGGCTGAGGAACACCGGGGAGCTGTTTTTT.

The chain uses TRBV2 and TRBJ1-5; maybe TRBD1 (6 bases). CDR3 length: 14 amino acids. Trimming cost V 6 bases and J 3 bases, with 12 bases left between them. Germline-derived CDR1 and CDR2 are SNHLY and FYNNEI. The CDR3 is CASRMDRNNQPQHF. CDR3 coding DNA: TGTGCCAGCAGGATGGACAGAAACAATCAGCCCCAGCATTTT.

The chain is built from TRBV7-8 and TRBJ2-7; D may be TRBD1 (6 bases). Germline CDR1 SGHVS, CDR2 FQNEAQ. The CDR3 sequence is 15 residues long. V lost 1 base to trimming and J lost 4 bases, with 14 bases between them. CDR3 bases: TGTGCCAGCAGCTTAGGTAGGGGAAGGGGGTACGAGCAGTACTTC. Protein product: CASSLGRGRGYEQYF.

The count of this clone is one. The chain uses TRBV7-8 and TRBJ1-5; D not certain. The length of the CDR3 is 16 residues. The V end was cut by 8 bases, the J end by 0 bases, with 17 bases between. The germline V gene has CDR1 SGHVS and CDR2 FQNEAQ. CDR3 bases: TGTGCCAGCGGACTGGGTCGGGGATTTAGCAATCAGCCCCAGCATTTT. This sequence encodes CASGLGRGFSNQPQHF.